This T cell receptor (beta chain) was profiled in a study of blood T cell repertoires in COVID-19. Study details: Material from acute and convalescent COVID-19 was sourced from the United States, Italy and Spain.

In the original processing: Reference gene primer amplification gave estimated nucleated cell counts. Sequencing was performed with immunoSEQ multiplex PCR; in TCRdb, only in-frame clones are kept and a portion is missing. Clone size and V and J calls were adopted from that table, with D and trimming inferred from the DNA. Of 65,000 to 80,000 clones in the sample, about 80% were seen once. The germline CDR1 and CDR2 sequences are SGHRS and YFSETQ. The ends lost 4 bases at V and 1 base at J; junction bases unmatched: 4. The CDR3 runs 16 residues. This clonotype was obtained from a human donor in a cohort sampled during active COVID-19. Sequencing was carried out using peripheral blood. The V call is TRBV5-1, the J call TRBJ2-6; 8 nucleotides match TRBD1. The CDR3 coding sequence is TGCGCCAGCAGCCGGACAGGGTATTCTGGGGCCAACGTCCTGACTTTC. This sequence encodes CASSRTGYSGANVLTF.